This T cell receptor (beta chain) was sequenced in a study of blood T cell repertoires in COVID-19 (TCRdb year 2020). For context, the study as a whole: Samples covering the acute and convalescent phases of COVID-19 were provided by collaborators in the United States, Italy and Spain. The repertoires were made available in a free public database intended to serve as a resource for research on the immune response to SARS-CoV-2. Samples came from the ongoing ImmuneRACE study (first 160 participants) plus 1,254 subjects from 6 global collaborators. HLA class I and class II types, where available, came from metadata supplied by the sample provider rather than from assay-based typing. Subjects who had been exposed to COVID-19, were actively infected with it, or had recovered from it provided the deeply sampled blood TCRbeta repertoires that made up the dataset. The prospective study material was composed of cDNA or gDNA derived from T cells, B-cell-depleted T cells, or PBMCs. The sample metadata nearly always contained a de-identified subject ID, COVID-19 status, age in years and sex. General study outcomes and caveats: How much clinical and demographic metadata was included differed by source and by participant, and the metadata was provided uncurated.

TCRbeta CDR3 regions were amplified from genomic DNA by means of the immunoSEQ Assay, a bias-controlled multiplex PCR. The source study handled its data this way. Nucleated cell counts per sample were estimated from amplification of reference gene primers within the assay. To quantify the absolute abundance of each unique TCRbeta CDR3 rearrangement, sequence reads were collapsed and filtered. For each sample, productive Simpson clonality was calculated by taking the square root of Simpson's diversity index across productive rearrangements. TCRdb's version of the immuneACCESS table is confined to in-frame rearrangements and falls short of the full clone set. An unresolved V gene accounts for under half of the shortfall where checked; the remainder is of unknown origin. D and trimming come from the DNA, and the V and J calls and clone size come from that table. Across this sample there are about 150,000 clones, with under 90% seen only once. Roughly 0.56% of the sample is in the top ten clones.

From a lookup of the germline V gene, CDR1 and CDR2 are ENHRY and SYGVKD. Reading from cysteine to phenylalanine, the CDR3 counts 12 amino acids. Just the 36-base CDR3 DNA is kept, in frame starting at base 1. The junction shows trimming of 2 bases on V and 7 bases on J, plus 8 bases between the germline ends. Each collaborating institution followed its own protocols to collect whole blood in K2EDTA tubes. For TCRbeta analysis, collaborators shipped samples in one of three forms: frozen whole blood, isolated PBMCs, or DNA extracted from either of those sample types. With respect to this clone: There is no known antigen for this receptor. No per-base quality is available; no much larger clone lies one base away.

This receptor was identified in a man in his 60s with acute or convalescent COVID-19. In this chain, TRBV10-3 is recombined with TRBJ1-2, with the D gene call left open. The specimen was peripheral blood. The DNA is TGTGCCATCAGTGAGAGGGAGGCTGGCTACACCTTC. The resulting protein is CAISEREAGYTF.